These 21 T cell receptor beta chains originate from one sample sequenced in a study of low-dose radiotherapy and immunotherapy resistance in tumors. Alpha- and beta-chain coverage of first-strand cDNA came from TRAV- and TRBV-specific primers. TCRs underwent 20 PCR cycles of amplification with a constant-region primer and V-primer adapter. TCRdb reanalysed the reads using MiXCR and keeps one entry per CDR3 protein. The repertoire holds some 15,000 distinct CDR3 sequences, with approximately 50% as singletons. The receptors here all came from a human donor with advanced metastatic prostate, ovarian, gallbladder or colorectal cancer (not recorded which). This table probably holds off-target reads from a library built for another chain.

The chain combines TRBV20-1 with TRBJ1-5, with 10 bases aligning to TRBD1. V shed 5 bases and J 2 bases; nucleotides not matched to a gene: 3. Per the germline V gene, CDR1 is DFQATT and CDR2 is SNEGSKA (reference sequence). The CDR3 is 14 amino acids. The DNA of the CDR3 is TGCAGTGCTCGGACAGGGGGAGGCAATCAGCCCCAGCATTTT. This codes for CSARTGGGNQPQHF.

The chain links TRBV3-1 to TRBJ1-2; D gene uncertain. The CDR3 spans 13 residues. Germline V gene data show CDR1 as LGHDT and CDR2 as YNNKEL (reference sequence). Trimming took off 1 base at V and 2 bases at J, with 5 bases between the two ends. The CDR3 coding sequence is TGTGCCAGCAGCCAAGCTTTCAACTATGGCTACACCTTC. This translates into CASSQAFNYGYTF.

Here the CDR3 reads CASSLGLAGGQETQYF. In DNA form, the CDR3 reads TGTGCCAGCAGCTTAGGGCTAGCGGGGGGGCAAGAGACCCAGTACTTC. This chain joins TRBV7-2 and TRBJ2-5; 12 nucleotides line up with TRBD2. J lost 2 bases, V lost 1 base, and 2 bases had no gene match. Germline V gene data show CDR1 as SGHTA and CDR2 as FQGNSA. This CDR3 region has 16 residues.

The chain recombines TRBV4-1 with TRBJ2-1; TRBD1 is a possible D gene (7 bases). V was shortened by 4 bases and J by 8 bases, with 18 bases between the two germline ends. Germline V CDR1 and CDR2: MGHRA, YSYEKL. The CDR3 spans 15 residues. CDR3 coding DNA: TGCGCCAGCAGCCCCCGGAGGGGGCAAAGAGATGAGCAGTTCTTC. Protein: CASSPRRGQRDEQFF.

The CDR3 bases are TGTGCCAGCAGAAGGGACAGGGGGGCCTCTGGGGCCAACGTCCTGACTTTC. Translation: CASRRDRGASGANVLTF. V usage is TRBV2 and J usage is TRBJ2-6; 11 nucleotides agree with TRBD1. Germline V lookup: CDR1 SNHLY, CDR2 FYNNEI. The CDR3 loop spans 17 amino acids. V dropped 6 bases and J dropped 0; count of bases not matched to a gene: 4.

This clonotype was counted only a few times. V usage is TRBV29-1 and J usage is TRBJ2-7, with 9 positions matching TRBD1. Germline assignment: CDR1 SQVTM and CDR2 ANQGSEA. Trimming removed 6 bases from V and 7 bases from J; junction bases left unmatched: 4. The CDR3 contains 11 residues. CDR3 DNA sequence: TGCAGCGTAAACAGGGGGCTAGAGCAGTACTTC. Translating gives CSVNRGLEQYF.

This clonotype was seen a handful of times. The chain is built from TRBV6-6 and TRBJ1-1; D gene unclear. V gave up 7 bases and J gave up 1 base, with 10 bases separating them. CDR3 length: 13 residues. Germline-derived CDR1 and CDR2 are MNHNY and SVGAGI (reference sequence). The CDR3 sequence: CASTMGTNTEAFF. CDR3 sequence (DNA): TGTGCCAGCACCATGGGTACGAACACTGAAGCTTTCTTT.

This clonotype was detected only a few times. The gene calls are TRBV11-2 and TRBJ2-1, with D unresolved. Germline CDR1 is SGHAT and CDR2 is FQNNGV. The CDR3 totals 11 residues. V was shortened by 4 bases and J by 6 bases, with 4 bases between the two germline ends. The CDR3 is CASSSLNEQFF. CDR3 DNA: TGTGCCAGCAGCTCCCTCAATGAGCAGTTCTTC.

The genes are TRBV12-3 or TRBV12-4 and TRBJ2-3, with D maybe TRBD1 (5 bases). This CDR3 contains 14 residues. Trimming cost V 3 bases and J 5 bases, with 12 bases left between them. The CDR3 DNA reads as TGTGCCAGCAGTTTGCTGGGGCCGGGAGATACGCAGTATTTT. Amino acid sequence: CASSLLGPGDTQYF.

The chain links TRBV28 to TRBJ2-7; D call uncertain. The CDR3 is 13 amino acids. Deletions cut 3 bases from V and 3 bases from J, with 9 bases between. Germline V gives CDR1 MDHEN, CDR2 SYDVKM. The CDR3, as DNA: TGTGCCAGCAGTTTGTCCCCCCTCTACGAGCAGTACTTC. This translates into CASSLSPLYEQYF.

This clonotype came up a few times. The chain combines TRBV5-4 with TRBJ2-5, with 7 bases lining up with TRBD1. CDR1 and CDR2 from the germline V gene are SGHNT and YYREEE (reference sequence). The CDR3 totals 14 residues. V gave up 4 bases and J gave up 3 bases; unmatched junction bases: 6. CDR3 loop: CASSPPQGKETQYF. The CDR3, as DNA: TGTGCCAGCAGCCCTCCACAGGGGAAAGAGACCCAGTACTTC.

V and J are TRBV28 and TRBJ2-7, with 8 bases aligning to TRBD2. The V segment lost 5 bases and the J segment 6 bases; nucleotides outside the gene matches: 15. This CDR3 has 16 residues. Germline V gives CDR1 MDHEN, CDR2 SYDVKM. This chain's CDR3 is CASSPEGEREYGEQYF. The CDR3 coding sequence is TGTGCCAGCAGTCCAGAGGGGGAGCGGGAGTATGGCGAGCAGTACTTC.

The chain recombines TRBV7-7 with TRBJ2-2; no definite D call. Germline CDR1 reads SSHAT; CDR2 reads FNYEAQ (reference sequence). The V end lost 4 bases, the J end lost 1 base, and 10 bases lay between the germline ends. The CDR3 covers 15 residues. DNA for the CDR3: TGTGCCAGCAGCTCCTCTCTGGGGAACACCGGGGAGCTGTTTTTT. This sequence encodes CASSSSLGNTGELFF.

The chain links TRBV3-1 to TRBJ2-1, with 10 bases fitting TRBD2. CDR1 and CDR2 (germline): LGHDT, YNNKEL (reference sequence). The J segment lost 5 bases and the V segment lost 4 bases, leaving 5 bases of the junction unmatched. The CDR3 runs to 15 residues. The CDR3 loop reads CASSRLAGADNEQFF. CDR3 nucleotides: TGTGCCAGCAGCCGGCTAGCGGGAGCTGACAATGAGCAGTTCTTC.

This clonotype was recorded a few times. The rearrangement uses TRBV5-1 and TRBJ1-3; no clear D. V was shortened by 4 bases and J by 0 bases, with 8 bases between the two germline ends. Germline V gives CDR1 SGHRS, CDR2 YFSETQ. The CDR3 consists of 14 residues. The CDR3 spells CASSAASSGNTIYF. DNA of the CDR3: TGCGCCAGCAGCGCCGCGAGCTCTGGAAACACCATATATTTT.

The CDR3: CASSGVTGNTIYF. The CDR3 nucleotides are TGTGCCAGCAGTGGGGTTACTGGAAACACCATATATTTT. V usage is TRBV2 and J usage is TRBJ1-3; no reliable D call. This CDR3 region has 13 residues. Trimming removed 4 bases from V and 2 bases from J, with 6 bases in between. The germline gives CDR1 SNHLY, CDR2 FYNNEI.

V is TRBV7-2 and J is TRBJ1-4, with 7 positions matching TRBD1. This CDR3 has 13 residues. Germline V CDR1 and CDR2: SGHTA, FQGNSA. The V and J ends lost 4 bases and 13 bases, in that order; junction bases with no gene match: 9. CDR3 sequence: CASSYNAQGGLFF. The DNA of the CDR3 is TGTGCCAGCAGCTACAACGCTCAGGGGGGACTGTTTTTT.

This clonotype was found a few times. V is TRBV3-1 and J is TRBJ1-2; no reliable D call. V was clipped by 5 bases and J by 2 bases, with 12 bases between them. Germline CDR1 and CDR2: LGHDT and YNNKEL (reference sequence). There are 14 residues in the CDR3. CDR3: CASSAFGRNYGYTF. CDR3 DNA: TGTGCCAGCAGCGCCTTCGGGCGGAACTATGGCTACACCTTC. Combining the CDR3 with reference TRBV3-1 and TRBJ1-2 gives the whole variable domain DTAVSQTPKYLVTQMGNDKSIKCEQNLGHDTMYWYKQDSKKFLKIMFSYNNKELIINETVPNRFSPKSPDKAHLNLHINSLELGDSAVYFCASSAFGRNYGYTFGSGTRLTVV.

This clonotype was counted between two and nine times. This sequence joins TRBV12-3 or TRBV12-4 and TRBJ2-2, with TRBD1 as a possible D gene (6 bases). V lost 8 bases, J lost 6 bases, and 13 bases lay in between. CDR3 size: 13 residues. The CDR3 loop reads CASYQGTAGELFF. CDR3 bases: TGTGCCAGCTATCAGGGGACCGCCGGGGAGCTGTTTTTT.

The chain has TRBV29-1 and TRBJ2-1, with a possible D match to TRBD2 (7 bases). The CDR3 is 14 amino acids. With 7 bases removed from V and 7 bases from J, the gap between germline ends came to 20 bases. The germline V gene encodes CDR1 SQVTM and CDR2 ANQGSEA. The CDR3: CSASQGGGGNEQFF. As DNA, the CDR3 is TGCAGCGCCAGTCAAGGGGGAGGGGGGAATGAGCAGTTCTTC.

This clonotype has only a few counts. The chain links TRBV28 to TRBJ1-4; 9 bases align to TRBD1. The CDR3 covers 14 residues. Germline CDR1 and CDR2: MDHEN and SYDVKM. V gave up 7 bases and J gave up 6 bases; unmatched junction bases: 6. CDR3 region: CASIPGTGYEKLFF. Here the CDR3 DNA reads TGTGCCAGCATACCCGGGACAGGGTATGAAAAACTGTTTTTT.